This is a list of T cell receptor beta chains from one sample in a study of blood T cell repertoires in COVID-19. TCRdb keeps only in-frame clones here, not all; method: immunoSEQ multiplex PCR. The sample carries some 150,000 clones, about 88% recorded once. The sample was peripheral blood. These receptors all come from a man between 35 and 55 years old with acute or convalescent COVID-19. CDR3s include the opening cysteine and the closing phenylalanine or tryptophan. D genes are given only for firm matches. Part of the rows lack a size; the others show once, few, many or a class for expanded clones.

D gene	clone size	V gene	J gene	CDR3 DNA	CDR3 protein
-	-	TRBV30	TRBJ1-1	TGTGCCTGGAGTGTGGGTAGACAGTACACTGAAGCTTTCTTT	CAWSVGRQYTEAFF
TRBD1	-	TRBV2	TRBJ1-1	TGTGCCAGCAGTGGACAGGGTAGCACTGAAGCTTTCTTT	CASSGQGSTEAFF
-	-	TRBV5-8	TRBJ1-1	TGTGCCAGCAGCTTGAGCGGGTACACTGAAGCTTTCTTT	CASSLSGYTEAFF
-	-	TRBV7-3	TRBJ2-7	TGTGCCAGCAGCCCACAAAAGTCCTACGAGCAGTACTTC	CASSPQKSYEQYF
-	-	TRBV2	TRBJ1-5	TGTGCCAGCAGTGTTGGAGGGGACCAGCCCCAGCATTTT	CASSVGGDQPQHF
TRBD1	once	TRBV30	TRBJ2-1	TGTGCCTGGAGTATACGGCAGGGGGCGCTTAATGAGCAGTTCTTC	CAWSIRQGALNEQFF
TRBD1	-	TRBV7-2	TRBJ2-5	TGTGCCAGCAGCTTAGGAATAGGGGGCGTTCAAGAGACCCAGTACTTC	CASSLGIGGVQETQYF
TRBD1	few	TRBV10-3	TRBJ1-2	TGTGCCATCAGTGATTGGGACAGGGGTTTTTGGAGCTCTGGTGGCTACACCTTC	CAISDWDRGFWSSGGYTF
TRBD1	-	TRBV10-3	TRBJ1-2	TGTGCCACCGGGACAGGGGGCGACTATGGCTACACCTTC	CATGTGGDYGYTF
-	-	TRBV4-1	TRBJ1-3	TGCGCCAGCAGCCCGGGGGACTCTGGAAACACCATATATTTT	CASSPGDSGNTIYF
-	-	TRBV4-2	TRBJ1-1	TGTGCCAGCAGCCAGGCGGACAGCCGTTGGGAAGCTTTCTTT	CASSQADSRWEAFF
TRBD2	-	TRBV7-9	TRBJ2-5	TGTGCCAGCAGTCCTAGCGGGGGGCCAGAGACCCAGTACTTC	CASSPSGGPETQYF
TRBD1	-	TRBV30	TRBJ1-2	TGTGCCTGGAGTAAGTCACACAACAGGGGAATCTATGGCTACACCTTC	CAWSKSHNRGIYGYTF
-	-	TRBV5-6	TRBJ1-2	TGTGCCAGCAGTGGACAGCTTTTGGGCTACACCTTC	CASSGQLLGYTF
TRBD1	-	TRBV30	TRBJ1-2	TGTGCCTGGAGTCCCCTGGACAGGAACTATGGCTACACCTTC	CAWSPLDRNYGYTF
TRBD1	-	TRBV5-6	TRBJ1-6	TGTGCCAGCAGCTTGAGGACAGGGAGCAATTCACCCCTCCACTTT	CASSLRTGSNSPLHF
-	-	TRBV9	TRBJ1-4	TGTGCCAGCAGCTTTAGCCAAGGTAGTGAAAAACTGTTTTTT	CASSFSQGSEKLFF
-	-	TRBV5-1	TRBJ1-2	TGCGCCAGCAGCCCGACAGGAGAGAACTATGGCTACACCTTC	CASSPTGENYGYTF
TRBD1	-	TRBV10-3	TRBJ1-5	TGTGCCATCAGCCGAGGTGGGCCAGGGGGTAATCAGCCCCAGCATTTT	CAISRGGPGGNQPQHF
-	once	TRBV18	TRBJ1-2	TGTGCCAGCTCACCTGGGGGGACCGACTACCTGGCGTATGGCTACACCTTC	CASSPGGTDYLAYGYTF
-	few	TRBV29-1	TRBJ2-1	TGCAGCGTAAATCCCGGGGCGGGGGAGCAGTTCTTC	CSVNPGAGEQFF
TRBD1	-	TRBV19	TRBJ1-4	TGTGCCAGTAGTGCCGGACAGGGGAATGAAAAACTGTTTTTT	CASSAGQGNEKLFF
-	-	TRBV11-2	TRBJ1-4	TGTGCCAGCAGCTTATTACCAGCAACTAATGAAAAACTGTTTTTT	CASSLLPATNEKLFF
TRBD1	few	TRBV2	TRBJ1-1	TGTGCCAGCAGTGGACAGGGGCTGGCTGAAGCTTTCTTT	CASSGQGLAEAFF
-	-	TRBV11-2	TRBJ1-5	TGTGCCAGCAGCTTAAGTGGAGGCTATAGCAATCAGCCCCAGCATTTT	CASSLSGGYSNQPQHF
-	-	TRBV5-5	TRBJ2-5	TGTGCCAGCAGCTTGCGACTCCGACAAGAGACCCAGTACTTC	CASSLRLRQETQYF
-	-	TRBV2	TRBJ1-4	TGTGCCAGCAGTCCACAGCTTTTCGAAAAACTGTTTTTT	CASSPQLFEKLFF
-	-	TRBV3-1/TRBV3-2	TRBJ2-5	TGTGCCAGCAGCCTGCTCAGGACAGCACAAGAGACCCAGTACTTC	CASSLLRTAQETQYF
-	-	TRBV4-3	TRBJ2-7	TGCGCCAGCAGCCAAGAAGTCGGGGGCTACGAGCAGTACTTC	CASSQEVGGYEQYF
TRBD1	-	TRBV19	TRBJ1-1	TGTGCCAGTAGTACCACAGGGGTTCGGGCCACTGAAGCTTTCTTT	CASSTTGVRATEAFF
-	-	TRBV24-1	TRBJ2-4	TGTGCCACCAGTGATCCGTTCGGCAAAAACATTCAGTACTTC	CATSDPFGKNIQYF
-	-	TRBV4-1	TRBJ2-7	TGCGCCAGCAGCCAATCAACAGGGTCCTACGAGCAGTACTTC	CASSQSTGSYEQYF
TRBD1	-	TRBV2	TRBJ1-1	TGTGCCAGCAGTGCCCAACAGGGGGTGAACACTGAAGCTTTCTTT	CASSAQQGVNTEAFF
-	once	TRBV27	TRBJ2-7	TGTGCCAGCAGTCTCTACCCTCCGACAGTCTACGAGCAGTACTTC	CASSLYPPTVYEQYF
-	-	TRBV10-2	TRBJ2-7	TGCGCCAGCAGTGAGTCCTCGACATCCTCCTACGAGCAGTACTTC	CASSESSTSSYEQYF
TRBD1	-	TRBV19	TRBJ1-1	TGTGCCAGTATTTATCAGGGGCAGGGGGTCATGAACACTGAAGCTTTCTTT	CASIYQGQGVMNTEAFF
TRBD1	-	TRBV11-2	TRBJ1-2	TGTGCCAGCAGCTTAGATATCGGACAGGGGGACTACACCTTC	CASSLDIGQGDYTF
-	-	TRBV5-6	TRBJ1-6	TGTGCCAGCAGCTTGACAGCCAATTCACCCCTCCACTTT	CASSLTANSPLHF
TRBD1	-	TRBV5-1	TRBJ1-1	TGCGCCAGCAGCCGATTTATGGAGGGGGCCGCTTTTAACACTGAAGCTTTCTTT	CASSRFMEGAAFNTEAFF
TRBD1	-	TRBV2	TRBJ1-5	TGTGCCAGCAGACGCATCCCTGACAGGGTTAGCAATCAGCCCCAGCATTTT	CASRRIPDRVSNQPQHF
-	-	TRBV6-5	TRBJ1-6	TGTGCCAGCAGCATCGGCCTAGGCGGAAATTCACCCCTCCACTTT	CASSIGLGGNSPLHF
-	many	TRBV3-1/TRBV3-2	TRBJ2-3	TGTGCCAGCAGCCCCCAAACAGATACGCAGTATTTT	CASSPQTDTQYF
-	-	TRBV19	TRBJ1-5	TGTGCCAGTAGTGGCAGGGTAGGGAATCAGCCCCAGCATTTT	CASSGRVGNQPQHF
-	few	TRBV7-3	TRBJ1-1	TGTGCCAGCAGCTTACGTGGACAGACCGAAGCTTTCTTT	CASSLRGQTEAFF
TRBD1	-	TRBV7-6	TRBJ2-3	TGTGCCAGCAGCTTAGGTACAGGGGCGATGGATACGCAGTATTTT	CASSLGTGAMDTQYF
TRBD1	-	TRBV5-5	TRBJ1-1	TGTGCCAGCAGCTCACAGGGGATCACTGAAGCTTTCTTT	CASSSQGITEAFF